This T cell receptor (beta chain) stems from a study of CD8+ T cells in alopecia areata. The CDR3 covers 14 residues. Trimming removed 6 bases from V and 8 bases from J; junction bases left unmatched: 5. CDR1 and CDR2 from the germline V gene are MNHEY and SVGAGI. Treatment: oral pan-JAK inhibitor, 5-10 mg twice daily. Isolated RNA was reverse transcribed into cDNA used as the sequencing template. Sequencing was performed with immunoSEQ multiplex PCR; in TCRdb, only in-frame clones are kept and a portion is missing. The profile shows about 260,000 clones, about 60% of them singletons. This receptor was obtained from a human donor with alopecia areata. The material was CD4+ T cells sorted from blood, obtained between weeks 51 and 52, from a patient treated with tofacitinib. V and J are TRBV6-5 and TRBJ1-4, with 11 bases matching TRBD1. The CDR3 nucleotides read TGTGCCAGCAGCTGGGACAGGGGGGGAGAAAAACTGTTTTTT. This encodes CASSWDRGGEKLFF.